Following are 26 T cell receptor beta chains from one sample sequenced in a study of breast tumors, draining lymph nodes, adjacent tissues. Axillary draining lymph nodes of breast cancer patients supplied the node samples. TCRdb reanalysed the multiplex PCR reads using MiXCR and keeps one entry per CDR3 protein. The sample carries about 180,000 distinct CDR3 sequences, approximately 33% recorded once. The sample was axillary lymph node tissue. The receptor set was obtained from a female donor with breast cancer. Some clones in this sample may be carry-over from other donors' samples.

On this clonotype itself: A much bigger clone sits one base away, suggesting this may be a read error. CDR3: CASAGGIAYEQYF. The CDR3 region has the DNA TGTGCCAGCGCGGGAGGGATTGCTTACGAGCAGTACTTC. The V gene is TRBV5-6, the J gene TRBJ2-7; 9 positions match TRBD2. V gave up 7 bases and J gave up 4 bases; unmatched junction bases: 6. Germline V lookup: CDR1 SGHDT, CDR2 YYEEEE. This CDR3 spans 13 amino acids.

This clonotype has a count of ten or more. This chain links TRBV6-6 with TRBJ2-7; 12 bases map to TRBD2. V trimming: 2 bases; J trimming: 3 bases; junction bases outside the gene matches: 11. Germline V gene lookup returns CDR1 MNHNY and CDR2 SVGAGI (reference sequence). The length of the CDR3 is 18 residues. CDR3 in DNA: TGTGCCAGCAGTTACGCCGGGACTAGCGGGTGGGGGCTCTACGAGCAGTACTTC. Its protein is CASSYAGTSGWGLYEQYF.

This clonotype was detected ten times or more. The CDR3 loop is CASSQRGRGTYNEQFF. Written as DNA, the CDR3 is TGTGCCAGCAGCCAAAGGGGCAGGGGCACCTACAATGAGCAGTTCTTC. The chain combines TRBV7-6 with TRBJ2-1, with D perhaps TRBD1 (6 bases). V gave up 5 bases and J gave up 2 bases, with 16 bases separating them. This CDR3 is built from 16 residues. Germline V gives CDR1 SGHVS, CDR2 FNYEAQ.

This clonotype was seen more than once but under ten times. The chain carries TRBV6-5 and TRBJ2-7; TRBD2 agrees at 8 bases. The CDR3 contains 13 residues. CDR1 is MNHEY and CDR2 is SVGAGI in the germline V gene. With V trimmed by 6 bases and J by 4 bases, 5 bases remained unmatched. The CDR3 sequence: CASRHSGAYEQYF. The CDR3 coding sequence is TGTGCCAGCAGACATAGCGGGGCTTACGAGCAGTACTTC.

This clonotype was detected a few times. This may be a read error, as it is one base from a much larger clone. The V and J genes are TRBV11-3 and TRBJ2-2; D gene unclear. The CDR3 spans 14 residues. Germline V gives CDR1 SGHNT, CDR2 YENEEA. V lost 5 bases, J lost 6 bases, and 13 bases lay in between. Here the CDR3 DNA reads TGTGCCAGCAGCGCCCAAAGGGTGGCCGGGGAGCTGTTTTTT. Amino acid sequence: CASSAQRVAGELFF.

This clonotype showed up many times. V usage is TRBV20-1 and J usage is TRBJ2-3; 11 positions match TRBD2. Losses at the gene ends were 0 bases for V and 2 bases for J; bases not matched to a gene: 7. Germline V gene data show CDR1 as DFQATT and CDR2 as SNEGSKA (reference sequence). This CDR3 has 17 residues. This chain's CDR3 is CSARDSASGRLTDTQYF. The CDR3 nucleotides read TGCAGTGCTAGAGATTCCGCTAGCGGGAGGCTCACAGATACGCAGTATTTT.

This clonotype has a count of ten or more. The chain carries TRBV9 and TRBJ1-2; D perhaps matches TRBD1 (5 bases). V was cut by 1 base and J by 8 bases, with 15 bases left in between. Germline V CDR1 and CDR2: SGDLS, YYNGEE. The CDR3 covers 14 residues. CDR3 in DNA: TGTGCCAGCAGCGTACTTCAGGGTGCGGGAGGCTACACCTTC. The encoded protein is CASSVLQGAGGYTF. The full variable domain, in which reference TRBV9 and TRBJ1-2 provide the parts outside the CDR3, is DSGVTQTPKHLITATGQRVTLRCSPRSGDLSVYWYQQSLDQGLQFLIQYYNGEERAKGNILERFSAQQFPDLHSELNLSSLELGDSALYFCASSVLQGAGGYTFGSGTRLTVV.

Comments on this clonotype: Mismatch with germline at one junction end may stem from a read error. CDR3 nucleotides: TGTGCCAGCAGCGCACCCACGCGCTCACCCCTCCGCTTT. Amino acids: CASSAPTRSPLRF. The rearrangement joins TRBV7-8 to TRBJ1-6, with D unclear. This CDR3 has 13 amino acids. Germline lookup yields CDR1 SGHVS and CDR2 FQNEAQ.

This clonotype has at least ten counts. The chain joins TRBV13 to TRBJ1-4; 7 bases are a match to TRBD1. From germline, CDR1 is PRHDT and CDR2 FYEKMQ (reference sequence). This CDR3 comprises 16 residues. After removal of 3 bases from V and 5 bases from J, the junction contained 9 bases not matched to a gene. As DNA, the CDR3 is TGTGCCAGCAGCTTGGGGCAGACAGGGTGGAATGAAAAACTGTTTTTT. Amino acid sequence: CASSLGQTGWNEKLFF.

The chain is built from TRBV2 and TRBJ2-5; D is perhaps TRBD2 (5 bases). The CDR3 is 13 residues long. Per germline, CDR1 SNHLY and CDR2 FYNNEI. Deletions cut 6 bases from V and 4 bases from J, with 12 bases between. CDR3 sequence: CASRADEGETQYF. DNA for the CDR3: TGTGCCAGCAGGGCGGACGAGGGAGAGACCCAGTACTTC.

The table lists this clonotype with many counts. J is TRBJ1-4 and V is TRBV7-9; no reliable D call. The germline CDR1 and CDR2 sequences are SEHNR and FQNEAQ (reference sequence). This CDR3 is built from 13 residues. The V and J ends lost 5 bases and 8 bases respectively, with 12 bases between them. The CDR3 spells CASSPTEGEKLFF. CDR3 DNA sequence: TGTGCCAGCAGCCCCACAGAGGGCGAAAAACTGTTTTTT.

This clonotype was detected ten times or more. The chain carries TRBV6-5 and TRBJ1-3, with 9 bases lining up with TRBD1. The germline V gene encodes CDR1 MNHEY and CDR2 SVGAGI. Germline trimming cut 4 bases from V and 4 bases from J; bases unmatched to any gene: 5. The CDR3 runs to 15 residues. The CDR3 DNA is TGTGCCAGCAGTTCCGGACAGGGGACGGGAAACACCATATATTTT. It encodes CASSSGQGTGNTIYF.

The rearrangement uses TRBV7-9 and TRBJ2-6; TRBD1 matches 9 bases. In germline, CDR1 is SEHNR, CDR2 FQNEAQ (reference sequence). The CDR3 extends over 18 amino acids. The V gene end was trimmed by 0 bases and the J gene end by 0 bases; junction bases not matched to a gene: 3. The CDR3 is CASSLAGQGFSGANVLTF. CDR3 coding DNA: TGTGCCAGCAGCTTAGCGGGACAGGGTTTCTCTGGGGCCAACGTCCTGACTTTC.

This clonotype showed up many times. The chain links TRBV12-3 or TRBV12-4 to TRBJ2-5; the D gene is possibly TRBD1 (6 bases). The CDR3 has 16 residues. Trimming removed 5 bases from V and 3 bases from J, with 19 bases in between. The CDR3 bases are TGTGCCAGCAGTCAACAGGGAAGAGGGCGTAAAGAGACCCAGTACTTC. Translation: CASSQQGRGRKETQYF.

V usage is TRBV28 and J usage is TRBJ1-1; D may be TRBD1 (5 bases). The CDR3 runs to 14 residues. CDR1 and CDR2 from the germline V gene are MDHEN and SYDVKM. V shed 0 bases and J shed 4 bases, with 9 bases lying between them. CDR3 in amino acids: CASSLWRGATEAFF. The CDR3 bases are TGTGCCAGCAGTTTATGGCGAGGGGCCACTGAAGCTTTCTTT.

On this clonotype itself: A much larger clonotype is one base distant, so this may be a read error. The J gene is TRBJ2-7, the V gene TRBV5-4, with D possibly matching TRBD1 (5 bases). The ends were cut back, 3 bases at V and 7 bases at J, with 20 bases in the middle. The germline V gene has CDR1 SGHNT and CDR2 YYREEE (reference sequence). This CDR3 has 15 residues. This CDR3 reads CASSSSLGRAGEQYF. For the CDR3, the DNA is TGTGCCAGCAGCTCCTCCCTAGGCAGGGCTGGGGAGCAGTACTTC.

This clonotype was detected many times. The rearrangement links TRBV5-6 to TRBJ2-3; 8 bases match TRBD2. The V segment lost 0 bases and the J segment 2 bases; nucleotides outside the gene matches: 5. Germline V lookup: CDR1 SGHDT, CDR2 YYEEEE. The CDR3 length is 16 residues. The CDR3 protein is CASSLAVSGDTDTQYF. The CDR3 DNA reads TGTGCCAGCAGCTTGGCGGTTAGCGGGGACACAGATACGCAGTATTTT.

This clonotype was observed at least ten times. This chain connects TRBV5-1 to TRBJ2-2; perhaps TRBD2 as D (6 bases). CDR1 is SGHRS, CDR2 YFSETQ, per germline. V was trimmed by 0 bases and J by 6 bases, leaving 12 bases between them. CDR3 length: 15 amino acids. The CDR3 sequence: CASSLGASEAGELFF. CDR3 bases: TGCGCCAGCAGCTTGGGCGCTAGCGAGGCCGGGGAGCTGTTTTTT.

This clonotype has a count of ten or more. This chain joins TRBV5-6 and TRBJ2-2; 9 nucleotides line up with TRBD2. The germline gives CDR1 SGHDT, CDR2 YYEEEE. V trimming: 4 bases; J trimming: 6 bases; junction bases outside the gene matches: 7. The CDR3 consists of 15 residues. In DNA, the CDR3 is TGTGCCAGCAGCCGAGCGGGGGGTGTCGCCGGGGAGCTGTTTTTT. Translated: CASSRAGGVAGELFF.

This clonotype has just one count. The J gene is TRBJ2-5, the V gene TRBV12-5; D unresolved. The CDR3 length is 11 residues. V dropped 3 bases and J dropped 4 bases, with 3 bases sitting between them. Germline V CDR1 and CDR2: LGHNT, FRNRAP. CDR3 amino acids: CASGFLETQYF. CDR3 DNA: TGTGCTAGTGGTTTTTTAGAGACCCAGTACTTC.

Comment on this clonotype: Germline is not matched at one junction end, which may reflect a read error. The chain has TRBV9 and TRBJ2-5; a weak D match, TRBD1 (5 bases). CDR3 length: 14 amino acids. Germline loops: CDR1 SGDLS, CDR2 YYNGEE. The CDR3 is CASSRSLGQESQSF. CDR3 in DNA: TGTGCCAGCTCCCGTTCCTTGGGGCAAGAGTCCCAGTCCTTC. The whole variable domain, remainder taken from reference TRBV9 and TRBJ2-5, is DSGVTQTPKHLITATGQRVTLRCSPRSGDLSVYWYQQSLDQGLQFLIQYYNGEERAKGNILERFSAQQFPDLHSELNLSSLELGDSALYFCASSRSLGQESQSFGPGTRLLVL.

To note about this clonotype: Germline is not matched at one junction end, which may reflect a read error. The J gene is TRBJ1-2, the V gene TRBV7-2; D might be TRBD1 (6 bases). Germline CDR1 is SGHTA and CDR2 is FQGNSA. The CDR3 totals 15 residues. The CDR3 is CVSSSHLETGYGYTF. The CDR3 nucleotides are TGTGTCAGCAGTTCCCACTTAGAAACAGGGTATGGCTACACCTTC.

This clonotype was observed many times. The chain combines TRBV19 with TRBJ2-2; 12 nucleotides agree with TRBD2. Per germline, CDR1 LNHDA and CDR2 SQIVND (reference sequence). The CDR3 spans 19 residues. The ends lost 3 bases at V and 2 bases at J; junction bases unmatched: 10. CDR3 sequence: CASSIRLAGALRNTGELFF. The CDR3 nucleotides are TGTGCCAGTAGTATTCGACTAGCGGGAGCGCTTCGCAACACCGGGGAGCTGTTTTTT. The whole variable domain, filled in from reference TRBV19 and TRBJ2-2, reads DGGITQSPKYLFRKEGQNVTLSCEQNLNHDAMYWYRQDPGQGLRLIYYSQIVNDFQKGDIAEGYSVSREKKESFPLTVTSAQKNPTAFYLCASSIRLAGALRNTGELFFGEGSRLTVL.

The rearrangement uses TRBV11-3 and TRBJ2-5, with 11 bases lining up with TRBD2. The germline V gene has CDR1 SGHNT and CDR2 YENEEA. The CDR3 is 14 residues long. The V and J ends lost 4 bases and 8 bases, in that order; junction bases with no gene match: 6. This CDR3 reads CASSSLLAGATQYF. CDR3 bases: TGTGCCAGCAGCTCCTTACTAGCGGGGGCAACCCAGTACTTC.

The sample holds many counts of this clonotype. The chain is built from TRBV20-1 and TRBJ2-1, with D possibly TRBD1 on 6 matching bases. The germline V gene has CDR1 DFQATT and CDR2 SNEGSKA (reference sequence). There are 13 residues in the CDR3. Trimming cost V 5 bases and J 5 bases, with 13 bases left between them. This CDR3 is CSAYRDNNNEQFF. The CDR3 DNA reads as TGCAGTGCTTACCGGGACAATAACAATGAGCAGTTCTTC.

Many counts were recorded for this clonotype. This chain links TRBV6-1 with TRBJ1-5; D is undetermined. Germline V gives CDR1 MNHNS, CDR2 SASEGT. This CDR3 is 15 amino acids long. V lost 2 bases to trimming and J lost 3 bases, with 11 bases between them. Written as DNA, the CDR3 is TGTGCCAGCAGTGAATTGGGCGGGTCCAATCAGCCCCAGCATTTT. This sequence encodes CASSELGGSNQPQHF.